The clone carrying this T cell receptor (beta chain) was observed a single time. The target antigen is unknown. This sample was taken from a study of cytomegalovirus exposure and HLA in healthy donors. V lost 2 bases, J lost 5 bases, and 4 bases stayed unmatched. This CDR3 has 15 residues. Germline CDR1 and CDR2: SGHRS and YFSETQ. Whole-study results and caveats: A later look showed TCR association rates differing by HLA locus, highest for DRB1 and lowest for HLA-C. Cytomegalovirus status was reportedly diagnosed by the classifier with high specificity and sensitivity.

The PCR employed 60 Vbeta primers together with 13 Jbeta primers. The repertoire was sequenced with immunoSEQ multiplex PCR; TCRdb's copy has only in-frame clones and lacks some. The profile shows 84,000 or so clones, roughly 80% of them singletons. Sequenced input: PBMCs. The TCR originated in a male donor in good health and CMV-seronegative. The J gene is TRBJ2-3, the V gene TRBV5-1; TRBD2 aligns across 11 bases. This CDR3 is CASSFDSGGGDTQYF. The CDR3 DNA follows: TGCGCCAGCAGCTTTGATAGCGGGGGGGGAGATACGCAGTATTTT.